This TCR beta chain was sequenced during a study of blood T cells in healthy people across ages. It was with a sample-barcoded 5' primer and a J-beta primer mix that a second PCR of roughly 6 to 12 cycles was run. TCRdb independently ran MiXCR on the 5' RACE reads; one entry per CDR3 protein. The data hold about 720,000 distinct CDR3 sequences, with 20% to 25% observed a single time. This CDR3 has 14 amino acids. From germline, CDR1 is KGHSH and CDR2 LQKENI. Losses at the gene ends were 6 bases for V and 8 bases for J; bases not matched to a gene: 3. At least ten counts were recorded for this clonotype.

The chain employs TRBV18 and TRBJ1-6; 11 bases line up with TRBD1. This clonotype originated in a man between 65 and 79 years old in good health. Sequenced: blood. The CDR3 nucleotides are TGTGCCAGCTCGGGACAGGGGGAAGATTCACCCCTCCACTTT. The encoded protein is CASSGQGEDSPLHF.